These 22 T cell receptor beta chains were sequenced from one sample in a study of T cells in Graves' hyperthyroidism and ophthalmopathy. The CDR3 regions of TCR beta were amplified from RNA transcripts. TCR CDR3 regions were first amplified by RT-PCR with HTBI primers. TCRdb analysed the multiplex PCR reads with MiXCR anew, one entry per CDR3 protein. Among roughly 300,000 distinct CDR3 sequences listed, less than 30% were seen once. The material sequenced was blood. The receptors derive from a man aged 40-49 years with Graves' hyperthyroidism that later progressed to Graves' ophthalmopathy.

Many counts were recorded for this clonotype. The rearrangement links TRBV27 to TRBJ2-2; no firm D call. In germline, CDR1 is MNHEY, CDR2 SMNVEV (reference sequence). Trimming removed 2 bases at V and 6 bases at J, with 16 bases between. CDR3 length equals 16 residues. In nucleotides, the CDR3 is TGTGCCAGCAGTTTAAGAGGCTTCCGAAGTCCCGGGGAGCTGTTTTTT. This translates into CASSLRGFRSPGELFF.

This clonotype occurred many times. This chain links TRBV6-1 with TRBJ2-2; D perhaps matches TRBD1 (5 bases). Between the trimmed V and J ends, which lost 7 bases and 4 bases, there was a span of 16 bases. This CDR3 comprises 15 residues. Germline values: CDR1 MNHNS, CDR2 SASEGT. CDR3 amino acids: CASTDVVGRTGELFF. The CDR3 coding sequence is TGTGCCAGCACCGACGTGGTGGGGCGCACCGGGGAGCTGTTTTTT.

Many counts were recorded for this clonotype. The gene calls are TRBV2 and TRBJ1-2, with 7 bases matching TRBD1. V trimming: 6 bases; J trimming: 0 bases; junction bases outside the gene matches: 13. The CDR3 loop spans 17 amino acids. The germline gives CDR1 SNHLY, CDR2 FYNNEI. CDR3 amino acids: CASRNPTGAKSNYGYTF. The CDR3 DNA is TGTGCCAGCAGGAACCCTACAGGGGCTAAGTCTAACTATGGCTACACCTTC.

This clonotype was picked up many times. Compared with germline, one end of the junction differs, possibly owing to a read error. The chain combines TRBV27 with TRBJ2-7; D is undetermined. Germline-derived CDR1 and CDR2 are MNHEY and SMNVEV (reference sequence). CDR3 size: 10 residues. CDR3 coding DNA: TGTGCCACCAGTAAGGGCGGCCCATTCTTC. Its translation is CATSKGGPFF.

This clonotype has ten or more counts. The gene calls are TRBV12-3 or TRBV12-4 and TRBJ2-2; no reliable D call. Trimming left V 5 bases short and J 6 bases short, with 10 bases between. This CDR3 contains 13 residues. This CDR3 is CASSPNSAGELFF. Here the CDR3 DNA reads TGTGCCAGCAGTCCTAACTCCGCCGGGGAGCTGTTTTTT.

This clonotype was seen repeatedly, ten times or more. In DNA, the CDR3 is TGTGCCAGCAGTACGGACTACTACGAGCAGTACTTC. Protein sequence: CASSTDYYEQYF. This chain links TRBV12-3 or TRBV12-4 with TRBJ2-7; a possible D gene is TRBD2 (6 bases). This CDR3 is built from 12 residues. Between the trimmed V and J ends, which lost 5 bases and 3 bases, there was a span of 8 bases.

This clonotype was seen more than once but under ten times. In DNA form, the CDR3 reads TGTGCCAGCAGCCGATCTAGCGGGGGGAGTCGTCACCGCCAAGAGACCCAGTACTTC. Protein: CASSRSSGGSRHRQETQYF. This chain links TRBV6-2 or TRBV6-3 with TRBJ2-5, with TRBD2 identical over 11 bases. The CDR3 has 19 amino acids. The V gene end was trimmed by 6 bases and the J gene end by 1 base; junction bases not matched to a gene: 16. Germline CDR1 MNHEY, CDR2 SVGEGT.

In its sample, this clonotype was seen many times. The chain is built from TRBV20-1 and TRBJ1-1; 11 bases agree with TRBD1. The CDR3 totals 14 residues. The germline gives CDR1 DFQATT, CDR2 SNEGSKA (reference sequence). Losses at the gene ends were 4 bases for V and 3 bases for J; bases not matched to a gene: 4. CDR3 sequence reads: CSATRDRGDTEAFF. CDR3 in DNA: TGCAGTGCTACCCGGGACAGGGGGGACACTGAAGCTTTCTTT.

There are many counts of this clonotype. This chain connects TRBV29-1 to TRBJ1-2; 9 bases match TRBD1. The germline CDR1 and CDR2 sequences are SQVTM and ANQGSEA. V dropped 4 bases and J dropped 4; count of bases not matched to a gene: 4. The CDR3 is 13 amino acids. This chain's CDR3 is CSVVRTGAYGYTF. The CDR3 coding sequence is TGCAGCGTTGTAAGGACAGGGGCCTATGGCTACACCTTC. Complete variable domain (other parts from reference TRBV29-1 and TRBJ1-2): SAVISQKPSRDICQRGTSLTIQCQVDSQVTMMFWYRQQPGQSLTLIATANQGSEATYESGFVIDKFPISRPNLTFSTLTVSNMSPEDSSIYLCSVVRTGAYGYTFGSGTRLTVV.

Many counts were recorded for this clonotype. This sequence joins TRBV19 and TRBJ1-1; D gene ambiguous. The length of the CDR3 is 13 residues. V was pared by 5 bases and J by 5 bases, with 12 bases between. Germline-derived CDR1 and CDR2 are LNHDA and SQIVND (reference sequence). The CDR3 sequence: CASSHNPGTEAFF. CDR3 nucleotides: TGTGCCAGTAGTCATAATCCGGGGACTGAAGCTTTCTTT.

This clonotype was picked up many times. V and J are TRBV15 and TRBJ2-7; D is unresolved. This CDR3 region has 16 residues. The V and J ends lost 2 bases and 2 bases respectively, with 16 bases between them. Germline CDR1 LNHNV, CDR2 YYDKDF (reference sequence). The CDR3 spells CATSRTTPKDTYEQYF. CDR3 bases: TGTGCCACCAGCAGAACCACCCCGAAGGATACCTACGAGCAGTACTTC.

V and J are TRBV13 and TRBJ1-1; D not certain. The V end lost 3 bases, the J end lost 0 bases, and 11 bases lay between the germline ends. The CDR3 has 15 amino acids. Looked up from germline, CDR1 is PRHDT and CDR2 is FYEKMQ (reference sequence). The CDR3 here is CASSLGGPLNTEAFF. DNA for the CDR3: TGTGCCAGCAGCTTGGGAGGGCCCTTGAACACTGAAGCTTTCTTT.

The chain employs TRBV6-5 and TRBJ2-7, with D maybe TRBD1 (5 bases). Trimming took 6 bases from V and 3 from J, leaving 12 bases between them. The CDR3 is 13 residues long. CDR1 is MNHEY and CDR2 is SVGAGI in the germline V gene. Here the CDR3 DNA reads TGTGCCAGCAGATACACAGGAGACTACGAGCAGTACTTC. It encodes CASRYTGDYEQYF.

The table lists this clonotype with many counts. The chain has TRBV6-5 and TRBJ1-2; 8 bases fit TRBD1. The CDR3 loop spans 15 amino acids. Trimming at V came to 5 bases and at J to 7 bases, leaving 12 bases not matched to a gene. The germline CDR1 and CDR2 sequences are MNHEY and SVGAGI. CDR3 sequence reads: CASSIGQGRGGGYTF. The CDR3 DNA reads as TGTGCCAGCAGTATTGGACAGGGACGGGGGGGTGGCTACACCTTC.

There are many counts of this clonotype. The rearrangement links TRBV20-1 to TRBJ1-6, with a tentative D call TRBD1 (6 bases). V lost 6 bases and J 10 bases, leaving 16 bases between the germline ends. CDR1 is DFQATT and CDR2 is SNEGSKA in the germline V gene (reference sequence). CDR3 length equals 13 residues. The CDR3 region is CSAPQGISSPLHF. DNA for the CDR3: TGCAGTGCCCCACAGGGAATAAGCTCACCCCTCCACTTT.

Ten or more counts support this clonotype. In DNA form, the CDR3 reads TGTGCCAGCAGCTTATGGGGCATAGGCTATGGCTACACCTTC. This gives the protein CASSLWGIGYGYTF. The chain joins TRBV7-2 to TRBJ1-2; a possible D gene is TRBD1 (5 bases). The CDR3 contains 14 residues. Germline V gene sequence: CDR1 SGHTA, CDR2 FQGNSA. V lost 2 bases and J 4 bases, leaving 11 bases between the germline ends.

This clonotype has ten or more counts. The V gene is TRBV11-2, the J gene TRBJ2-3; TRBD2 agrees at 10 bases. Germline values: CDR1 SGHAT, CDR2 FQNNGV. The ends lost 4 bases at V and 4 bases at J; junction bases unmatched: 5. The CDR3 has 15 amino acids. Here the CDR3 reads CASSSLAGVPDTQYF. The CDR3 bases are TGTGCCAGCAGCTCGCTAGCGGGAGTTCCAGATACGCAGTATTTT.

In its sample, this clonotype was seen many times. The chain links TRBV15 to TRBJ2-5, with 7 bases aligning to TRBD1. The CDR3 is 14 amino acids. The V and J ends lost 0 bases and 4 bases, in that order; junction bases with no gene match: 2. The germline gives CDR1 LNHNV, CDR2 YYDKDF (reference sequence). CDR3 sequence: CATSRETGRETQYF. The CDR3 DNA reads TGTGCCACCAGCAGAGAGACAGGGAGAGAGACCCAGTACTTC.

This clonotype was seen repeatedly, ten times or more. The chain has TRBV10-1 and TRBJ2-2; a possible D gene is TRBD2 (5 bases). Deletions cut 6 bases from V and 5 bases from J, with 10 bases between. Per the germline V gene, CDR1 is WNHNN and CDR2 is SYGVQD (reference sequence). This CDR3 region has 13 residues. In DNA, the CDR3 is TGCGCCAGCAGACCTAGCCATACCGGGGAGCTGTTTTTT. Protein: CASRPSHTGELFF.

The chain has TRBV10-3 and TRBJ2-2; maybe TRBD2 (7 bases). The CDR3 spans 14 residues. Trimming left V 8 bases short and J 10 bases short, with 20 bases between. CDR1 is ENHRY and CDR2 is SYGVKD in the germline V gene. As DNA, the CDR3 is TGTGCCATCGGCCCCAGTAGGGGGGGTGAGGAGCTGTTTTTT. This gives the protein CAIGPSRGGEELFF.

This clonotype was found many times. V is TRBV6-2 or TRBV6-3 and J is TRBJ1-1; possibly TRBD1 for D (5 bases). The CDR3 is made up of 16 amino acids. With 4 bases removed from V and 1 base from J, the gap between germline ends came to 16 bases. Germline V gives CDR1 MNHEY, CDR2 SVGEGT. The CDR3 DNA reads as TGTGCCAGCAGTTCAAGTCCCGGGACGGCGAACACTGAAGCTTTCTTT. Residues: CASSSSPGTANTEAFF.

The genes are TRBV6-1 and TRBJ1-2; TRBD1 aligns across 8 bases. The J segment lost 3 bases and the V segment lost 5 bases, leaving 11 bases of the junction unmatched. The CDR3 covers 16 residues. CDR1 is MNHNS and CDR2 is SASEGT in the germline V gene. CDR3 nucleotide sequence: TGTGCCAGCAGTCCCCAAGACAGGGGACGGTACTATGGCTACACCTTC. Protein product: CASSPQDRGRYYGYTF.